Each of the 4 T cell receptor beta chains below was sequenced from the same sample in a study of blood T cell repertoires in COVID-19. The repertoire was sequenced with immunoSEQ multiplex PCR; TCRdb's copy has only in-frame clones and lacks some. The sample records 35,000 to 50,000 clones, roughly 89% being singletons. The sample taken for sequencing was peripheral blood. The receptors derive from a man aged 60 to 69 with active COVID-19.

The chain employs TRBV7-9 and TRBJ1-2; no firm D call. Trimming took 1 base from V and 4 from J, leaving 4 bases between them. Germline CDR1 SEHNR, CDR2 FQNEAQ (reference sequence). The length of the CDR3 is 12 residues. The CDR3 region is CASSLGGYGYTF. The CDR3 DNA is TGTGCCAGCAGCTTAGGCGGCTATGGCTACACCTTC.

The V gene is TRBV5-8, the J gene TRBJ2-3, with 7 bases that match TRBD1. This CDR3 is 15 amino acids long. CDR1 is SGHTS and CDR2 is YDEGEE in the germline V gene. J gave up 1 base and V 4 bases, and 6 bases lay outside the gene matches. The CDR3 protein is CASSLGQLGTDTQYF. In DNA form, the CDR3 reads TGTGCCAGCAGCCTGGGACAGCTGGGCACAGATACGCAGTATTTT.

As DNA, the CDR3 is TGCGCCAGCAGCCCCGCCCCTAGCGGGAGTGCAGATACGCAGTATTTT. This sequence encodes CASSPAPSGSADTQYF. V and J are TRBV4-1 and TRBJ2-3, with TRBD2 matching 10 bases. Trimming took 4 bases from V and 4 from J; bases not matched to a gene: 8. Germline CDR1 MGHRA, CDR2 YSYEKL. The length of the CDR3 is 16 residues.

V and J are TRBV2 and TRBJ1-1, with D uncertain. The CDR3 length is 13 residues. The V end was cut by 7 bases, the J end by 6 bases, with 15 bases between. CDR1 is SNHLY, CDR2 FYNNEI, per germline. CDR3 protein: CASILIHAAEAFF. CDR3 in DNA: TGTGCCAGCATTCTGATACACGCGGCTGAAGCTTTCTTT. Full variable domain (outside the CDR3, taken from reference TRBV2 and TRBJ1-1): EPEVTQTPSHQVTQMGQEVILRCVPISNHLYFYWYRQILGQKVEFLVSFYNNEISEKSEIFDDQFSVERPDGSNFTLKIRSTKLEDSAMYFCASILIHAAEAFFGQGTRLTVV.